This entry lists 5 T cell receptor beta chains sequenced from one sample in a study of blood T cells in healthy people across ages. Using a J-beta primer mix together with a sample-barcoded 5' primer, a second PCR was run for roughly 6 to 12 cycles. TCRdb called the 5' RACE reads again in MiXCR, with one record for every CDR3 protein. In the table there are 1.5 million to 2 million distinct CDR3 sequences, 49% of which are singletons. Input material: blood. All receptors come from a woman between 40 and 55 years old in good health.

The gene calls are TRBV5-1 and TRBJ1-1; D not certain. This CDR3 is 18 amino acids long. Trimming took 0 bases from V and 1 from J, leaving 19 bases between them. CDR1 SGHRS and CDR2 YFSETQ come from the germline V gene. The CDR3 sequence: CASSLAPVMTDGNTEAFF. CDR3 DNA: TGCGCCAGCAGCTTGGCCCCTGTTATGACCGACGGGAACACTGAAGCTTTCTTT.

Note on this clonotype: An end of the junction differs from the germline gene, which may be a read error. The chain links TRBV7-8 to TRBJ2-6; D is uncertain. The germline gives CDR1 SGHVS, CDR2 FQNEAQ. The CDR3 extends over 15 amino acids. In DNA, the CDR3 is TGTGCCAGCAGCTTGAGTAGCTCTGAGGCCAACGTCCTGACTTTC. Translated, it gives CASSLSSSEANVLTF.

The chain couples TRBV9 to TRBJ1-6; possibly TRBD1 for D (6 bases). In germline, CDR1 is SGDLS, CDR2 YYNGEE. This CDR3 region has 14 residues. V shed 2 bases and J shed 9 bases, with 12 bases lying between them. CDR3 sequence reads: CASSVGQRTSPLHF. CDR3 nucleotide sequence: TGTGCCAGCAGCGTCGGACAGAGGACTTCACCCCTCCACTTT.

Only one count was recorded for this clonotype. The chain carries TRBV25-1 and TRBJ1-3; a possible D gene is TRBD1 (5 bases). The CDR3 consists of 17 residues. Trimming stripped 0 bases from V and 2 bases from J, with 14 bases between. Looked up from germline, CDR1 is MGHDK and CDR2 is SYGVNS. This CDR3 is CASSEYLAQGPGNTIYF. CDR3 DNA: TGTGCCAGCAGTGAATATCTCGCCCAGGGTCCTGGAAACACCATATATTTT.

This clonotype was seen more than once but under ten times. The chain employs TRBV7-9 and TRBJ1-2; the D is unclear. Per germline, CDR1 SEHNR and CDR2 FQNEAQ (reference sequence). The CDR3 totals 16 residues. Trimming pared 2 bases from V and 0 bases from J, leaving 13 bases between. The CDR3 bases are TGTGCCAGCAGCTTACCCCCAGGATACTCTAACTATGGCTACACCTTC. Translated, it gives CASSLPPGYSNYGYTF.